Following are 30 T cell receptor beta chains from one sample sequenced in a study of CD8+ T cells in alopecia areata. Once RNA had been extracted, it was reverse transcribed into cDNA to act as the sequencing template. TCRdb's table, derived via immunoSEQ multiplex PCR, lists solely in-frame clones and lacks some. The sample holds 120,000 or so clones, roughly 50% seen once. The sequencing sample was made of NKG2D-low CD8+ T cells sorted from blood. The receptors were gathered from a human donor with alopecia areata.

The chain joins TRBV29-1 to TRBJ2-7; D may be TRBD2 (5 bases). The CDR3 runs 12 residues. With 3 bases removed from V and 7 bases from J, the gap between germline ends came to 13 bases. The germline V gene has CDR1 SQVTM and CDR2 ANQGSEA. CDR3 in DNA: TGCAGCGTTGACCGGGATGGTCGGGAGCAGTACTTC. It yields the protein CSVDRDGREQYF.

The chain has TRBV4-3 and TRBJ2-7; TRBD1 agrees at 7 bases. V lost 0 bases, J lost 4 bases, and 0 bases stayed unmatched. CDR1 is LGHNA and CDR2 is YSLEER in the germline V gene. The CDR3 length is 13 residues. The CDR3 nucleotides are TGCGCCAGCAGCCAAGAGACAGGGTACGAGCAGTACTTC. Its protein is CASSQETGYEQYF.

This rearrangement joins TRBV13 to TRBJ1-5; the D is unclear. V was pared by 8 bases and J by 4 bases, with 12 bases between. The CDR3 sequence is 13 residues long. Germline assignment: CDR1 PRHDT and CDR2 FYEKMQ (reference sequence). The CDR3 protein is CASSTSRNQPQHF. The CDR3 nucleotides read TGTGCCAGCTCGACAAGTCGAAATCAGCCCCAGCATTTT.

V is TRBV6-6 and J is TRBJ2-5, with D perhaps matching TRBD2 (5 bases). The DNA matches TRBJ2-7 better at its end, which makes the J call doubtful. The CDR3 is 15 residues long. CDR1 is MNHNY, CDR2 SVGAGI, per germline (reference sequence). CDR3 DNA sequence: TGTGCCAGCAGTTACACAAAGGACTTCTCCTACGAGCAGTACTTC. It yields the protein CASSYTKDFSYEQYF.

The chain links TRBV6-5 to TRBJ2-3; 7 positions match TRBD1. Losses at the gene ends were 2 bases for V and 5 bases for J; bases not matched to a gene: 7. Looked up from germline, CDR1 is MNHEY and CDR2 is SVGAGI. The CDR3 totals 15 residues. The CDR3: CASSYATGMIDTQYF. The CDR3 bases are TGTGCCAGCAGTTACGCGACAGGGATGATAGATACGCAGTATTTT.

This clone was counted a few times. The chain recombines TRBV29-1 with TRBJ2-2, with 9 bases identical to TRBD2. Trimming removed 3 bases from V and 7 bases from J; junction bases left unmatched: 6. This CDR3 contains 14 residues. Germline V lookup: CDR1 SQVTM, CDR2 ANQGSEA. The CDR3 coding sequence is TGCAGCGTTGAGGTAGCGGGAGCGGGCGGGGAGCTGTTTTTT. This gives the protein CSVEVAGAGGELFF.

As to this clone: Other nucleotide sequences in the sample specify the same CDR3. The gene calls are TRBV7-9 and TRBJ2-7; a possible D gene is TRBD2 (6 bases). Germline-derived CDR1 and CDR2 are SEHNR and FQNEAQ (reference sequence). The V and J ends lost 5 bases and 0 bases respectively, with 8 bases between them. The length of the CDR3 is 13 residues. The CDR3 region has the DNA TGTGCCAGCAGCCAGACTAGCTCCTACGAGCAGTACTTC. Translating gives CASSQTSSYEQYF.

This sequence joins TRBV14 and TRBJ2-5, with D hard to call. Per the germline V gene, CDR1 is SGHDN and CDR2 is FVKESK. With 1 base removed from V and 4 bases from J, the gap between germline ends came to 4 bases. The CDR3 is made up of 12 amino acids. For the CDR3, the DNA is TGTGCCAGCAGCCAAGTTGTAGAGACCCAGTACTTC. Residues: CASSQVVETQYF. Based on the CDR3 plus reference TRBV14 and TRBJ2-5, the full variable domain is EAGVTQFPSHSVIEKGQTVTLRCDPISGHDNLYWYRRVMGKEIKFLLHFVKESKQDESGMPNNRFLAERTGGTYSTLKVQPAELEDSGVYFCASSQVVETQYFGPGTRLLVL.

In DNA, the CDR3 is TGTGCCAGCAGCCTGGGGAGTGTTGAAGCTTTCTTT. Translation gives CASSLGSVEAFF. J is TRBJ1-1 and V is TRBV5-6; D uncertain. The CDR3 is 12 amino acids. The V and J ends lost 4 bases and 7 bases respectively, with 11 bases between them. Germline V gene lookup returns CDR1 SGHDT and CDR2 YYEEEE.

This clone was detected only a few times. The rearrangement uses TRBV30 and TRBJ1-2; a weak D match, TRBD1 (5 bases). There are 14 residues in the CDR3. V was trimmed by 3 bases and J by 4 bases, leaving 15 bases between them. The germline V gene encodes CDR1 GTSNPN and CDR2 SVGIG (reference sequence). CDR3 amino acids: CAWSAGLSSYGYTF. The CDR3 DNA is TGTGCCTGGAGCGCGGGACTCAGCTCCTATGGCTACACCTTC.

The chain couples TRBV28 to TRBJ2-5; TRBD2 might be the D (5 bases). The length of the CDR3 is 17 residues. The germline V gene encodes CDR1 MDHEN and CDR2 SYDVKM. V was shortened by 4 bases and J by 7 bases, with 25 bases between the two germline ends. The CDR3 loop reads CASSSSPGVGVEGTQYF. In nucleotides, the CDR3 is TGTGCCAGCAGTTCCAGCCCCGGGGTTGGTGTCGAGGGGACCCAGTACTTC.

In DNA form, the CDR3 reads TGTGCCAGCAGCGTAGGTCAATCTTACGAGCAGTACTTC. Its protein is CASSVGQSYEQYF. J is TRBJ2-7 and V is TRBV9; D unclear. This CDR3 is built from 13 residues. The V end lost 0 bases, the J end lost 4 bases, and 8 bases lay between the germline ends. Germline loops: CDR1 SGDLS, CDR2 YYNGEE.

This clone was detected a few times. The genes are TRBV29-1 and TRBJ2-7; D is unresolved. V was shortened by 3 bases and J by 2 bases, with 8 bases between the two germline ends. Germline loops: CDR1 SQVTM, CDR2 ANQGSEA. This CDR3 has 12 amino acids. CDR3 amino acids: CSVEDGAYEQYF. CDR3 in DNA: TGCAGCGTTGAGGACGGAGCCTACGAGCAGTACTTC.

The rearrangement links TRBV30 to TRBJ1-1; D unclear. With 4 bases removed from V and 1 base from J, the gap between germline ends came to 10 bases. This CDR3 has 13 residues. Looked up from germline, CDR1 is GTSNPN and CDR2 is SVGIG (reference sequence). CDR3 DNA: TGTGCCTGGAAGCCCCGCGAGAACACTGAAGCTTTCTTT. Translation gives CAWKPRENTEAFF.

This chain links TRBV29-1 with TRBJ2-3; TRBD1 matches 7 bases. The germline V gene has CDR1 SQVTM and CDR2 ANQGSEA. This CDR3 is 14 amino acids long. The J segment lost 1 base and the V segment lost 2 bases, leaving 3 bases of the junction unmatched. CDR3: CSVERDSGTDTQYF. DNA for the CDR3: TGCAGCGTTGAAAGGGACAGTGGCACAGATACGCAGTATTTT.

The chain recombines TRBV29-1 with TRBJ2-7; D not resolved. Germline V CDR1 and CDR2: SQVTM, ANQGSEA. This CDR3 is 12 amino acids long. Trimming cost V 7 bases and J 0 bases, with 10 bases left between them. The CDR3 nucleotides read TGCAGCGCCCTACATGGCTCCTACGAGCAGTACTTC. Encoded protein: CSALHGSYEQYF.

The chain recombines TRBV5-6 with TRBJ1-1; D gene ambiguous. CDR1 and CDR2 from the germline V gene are SGHDT and YYEEEE. V was pared by 6 bases and J by 5 bases, with 14 bases between. The CDR3 loop spans 13 amino acids. DNA of the CDR3: TGTGCCAGCACCAAAGGACCGGGGACTGAAGCTTTCTTT. Residues: CASTKGPGTEAFF.

This clone was seen more than once but under ten times. The rearrangement links TRBV7-9 to TRBJ2-3; 8 nucleotides line up with TRBD2. The CDR3 has 15 residues. V lost 3 bases to trimming and J lost 2 bases; unmatched junction nucleotides: 4. CDR1 and CDR2 (germline): SEHNR, FQNEAQ (reference sequence). The CDR3 here is CASSFGGGTTDTQYF. The CDR3 nucleotides are TGTGCCAGCAGCTTTGGCGGGGGGACCACAGATACGCAGTATTTT. Complete variable domain (other parts from reference TRBV7-9 and TRBJ2-3): DTGVSQNPRHKITKRGQNVTFRCDPISEHNRLYWYRQTLGQGPEFLTYFQNEAQLEKSRLLSDRFSAERPKGSFSTLEIQRTEQGDSAMYLCASSFGGGTTDTQYFGPGTRLTVL.

The chain is built from TRBV29-1 and TRBJ1-4; D is undetermined. Germline V CDR1 and CDR2: SQVTM, ANQGSEA. The CDR3 covers 10 residues. Trimming cost V 4 bases and J 8 bases, with 5 bases left between them. The CDR3 loop is CSVAEEKLFF. CDR3 DNA sequence: TGCAGCGTTGCCGAAGAAAAACTGTTTTTT.

This clone showed up just a few times. The CDR3 nucleotides read TGCAGCGTTTTCCAGCGGGATTCGTACGAGCAGTACTTC. This sequence encodes CSVFQRDSYEQYF. J is TRBJ2-7 and V is TRBV29-1; 7 bases match TRBD2. Germline CDR1 is SQVTM and CDR2 is ANQGSEA. J gave up 4 bases and V 5 bases, and 8 bases lay outside the gene matches. CDR3 length: 13 residues.

This rearrangement joins TRBV7-2 to TRBJ1-2, with D possibly matching TRBD1 (6 bases). The CDR3 contains 14 residues. Germline-derived CDR1 and CDR2 are SGHTA and FQGNSA. V was pared by 5 bases and J by 4 bases, with 14 bases between. CDR3 in amino acids: CASSDAGHIYGYTF. CDR3 DNA: TGTGCCAGCAGCGATGCGGGACACATCTATGGCTACACCTTC.

Details on this clone: Other DNA sequences in this sample translate to the same CDR3. In DNA, the CDR3 is TGCAGCGTTGGAGGTGAGCAGTTCTTC. Translated: CSVGGEQFF. J is TRBJ2-1 and V is TRBV29-1; D not certain. CDR1 is SQVTM and CDR2 is ANQGSEA in the germline V gene. Trimming removed 4 bases at V and 9 bases at J, with 4 bases between. The length of the CDR3 is 9 residues.

The chain uses TRBV11-2 and TRBJ2-1; D may correspond to TRBD1 or TRBD2 (5 bases each). V lost 5 bases and J 0 bases, leaving 11 bases between the germline ends. The CDR3 covers 15 residues. CDR1 and CDR2 from the germline V gene are SGHAT and FQNNGV. The CDR3 coding sequence is TGTGCCAGCAGCCGGGGCGGTAGCTCCTACAATGAGCAGTTCTTC. It specifies CASSRGGSSYNEQFF.

The chain is built from TRBV29-1 and TRBJ2-7; 8 nucleotides agree with TRBD1. CDR1 is SQVTM and CDR2 is ANQGSEA in the germline V gene. This CDR3 is 14 amino acids long. J was trimmed by 3 bases and V by 6 bases; bases with no gene match: 10. CDR3 in amino acids: CSVLLGTGNYEQYF. The CDR3 DNA reads as TGCAGCGTGTTACTCGGGACAGGTAACTACGAGCAGTACTTC.

The chain is built from TRBV20-1 and TRBJ2-7; D might be TRBD1 (6 bases). The V end was cut by 5 bases, the J end by 3 bases, with 8 bases between. The CDR3 covers 11 residues. Germline V CDR1 and CDR2: DFQATT, SNEGSKA (reference sequence). CDR3 sequence reads: CSAAGDYEQYF. In nucleotides, the CDR3 is TGCAGTGCTGCAGGGGACTACGAGCAGTACTTC.

The V and J genes are TRBV29-1 and TRBJ2-3; 7 bases agree with TRBD2. The length of the CDR3 is 18 residues. Losses at the gene ends were 4 bases for V and 0 bases for J; bases not matched to a gene: 16. Germline V CDR1 and CDR2: SQVTM, ANQGSEA. As DNA, the CDR3 is TGCAGCGTTGTTATGGTGGGTTCCAGCGGGACTAGCACAGATACGCAGTATTTT. It is translated as CSVVMVGSSGTSTDTQYF.

The CDR3, as DNA: TGCAGCGTTGAGGAGACTGGGACATCCTACGAGCAGTACTTC. Amino acids: CSVEETGTSYEQYF. The gene calls are TRBV29-1 and TRBJ2-7, with D maybe TRBD1 (6 bases). Trimming left V 3 bases short and J 1 base short, with 13 bases between. CDR1 and CDR2 from the germline V gene are SQVTM and ANQGSEA. The CDR3 is 14 residues long.

The chain uses TRBV29-1 and TRBJ2-1, with TRBD2 identical over 7 bases. V lost 0 bases and J lost 7; bases outside the gene matches: 9. The CDR3 is 15 residues long. The V gene's germline CDR1 is SQVTM and CDR2 ANQGSEA. The CDR3 sequence is CSVEDPGTGGNEQFF. In nucleotides, the CDR3 is TGCAGCGTTGAAGATCCAGGGACCGGGGGGAATGAGCAGTTCTTC.

This clone was recorded once. The chain joins TRBV6-6 to TRBJ2-3, with a tentative D call TRBD2 (5 bases). The CDR3 is 14 amino acids. Between the trimmed V and J ends, which lost 4 bases and 0 bases, there was a span of 8 bases. Germline V lookup: CDR1 MNHNY, CDR2 SVGAGI (reference sequence). The CDR3: CASSFGESTDTQYF. DNA of the CDR3: TGTGCCAGCAGTTTCGGGGAAAGCACAGATACGCAGTATTTT.

The J gene is TRBJ2-4, the V gene TRBV29-1; unclear D gene. The CDR3 loop spans 10 amino acids. The germline gives CDR1 SQVTM, CDR2 ANQGSEA. V was clipped by 4 bases and J by 8 bases, with 6 bases between them. CDR3 region: CSVAMDIQYF. The CDR3 DNA reads as TGCAGCGTTGCCATGGACATTCAGTACTTC.